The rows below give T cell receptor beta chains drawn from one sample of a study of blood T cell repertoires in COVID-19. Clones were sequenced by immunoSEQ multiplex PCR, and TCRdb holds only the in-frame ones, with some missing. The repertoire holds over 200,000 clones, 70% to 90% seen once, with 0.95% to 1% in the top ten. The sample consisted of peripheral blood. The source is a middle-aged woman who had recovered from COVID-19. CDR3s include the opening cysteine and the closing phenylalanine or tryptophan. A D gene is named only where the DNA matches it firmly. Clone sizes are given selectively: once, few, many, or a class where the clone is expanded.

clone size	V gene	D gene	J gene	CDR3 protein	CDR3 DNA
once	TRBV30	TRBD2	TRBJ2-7	CAWRGLANSYEQYF	TGTGCCTGGAGGGGACTAGCGAACTCCTACGAGCAGTACTTC
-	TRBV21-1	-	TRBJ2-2	CASTPGTGGPFRNTGELFF	TGTGCCAGCACCCCCGGGACAGGAGGGCCATTTAGGAACACCGGGGAGCTGTTTTTT
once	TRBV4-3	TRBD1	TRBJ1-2	CASSHRGTAYGYTF	TGCGCCAGCAGCCACCGCGGGACAGCCTATGGCTACACCTTC
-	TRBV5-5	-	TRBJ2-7	CASSLGQSLSYEQYF	TGTGCCAGCAGCTTGGGACAGTCGCTCTCCTACGAGCAGTACTTC
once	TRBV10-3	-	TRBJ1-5	CAIRTGRPGEPQHF	TGTGCCATCAGGACAGGCCGCCCCGGGGAGCCCCAGCATTTT
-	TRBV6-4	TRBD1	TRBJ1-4	CASSRDRHSATNEKLFF	TGTGCCAGCTCTCGGGACAGGCACTCCGCAACTAATGAAAAACTGTTTTTT
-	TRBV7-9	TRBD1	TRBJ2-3	CASSLDRTGGGDTQYF	TGTGCCAGCAGCTTAGACCGGACAGGGGGCGGGGATACGCAGTATTTT
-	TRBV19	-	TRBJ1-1	CASRPVALNTEAFF	TGTGCCAGTAGGCCGGTTGCACTGAACACTGAAGCTTTCTTT
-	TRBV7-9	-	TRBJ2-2	CASSGRGSLRTGELFF	TGTGCCAGCAGCGGCAGGGGCAGTTTAAGGACCGGGGAGCTGTTTTTT
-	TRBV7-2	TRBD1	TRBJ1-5	CASSPGAGQGWGQPQHF	TGTGCCAGCAGCCCGGGAGCTGGACAGGGGTGGGGTCAGCCCCAGCATTTT
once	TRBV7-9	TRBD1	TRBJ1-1	CASKRNRGEAFF	TGTGCCAGCAAGCGGAACAGGGGCGAAGCTTTCTTT
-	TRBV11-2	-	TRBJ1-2	CASSLGPRGAAGYTF	TGTGCCAGCAGCTTAGGTCCCAGGGGTGCCGCCGGCTACACCTTC
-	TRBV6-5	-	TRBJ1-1	CASRRDTEAFF	TGTGCCAGCAGGCGGGACACTGAAGCTTTCTTT
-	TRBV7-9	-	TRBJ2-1	CASSPTYNEQFF	TGTGCCAGCAGCCCAACCTACAATGAGCAGTTCTTC
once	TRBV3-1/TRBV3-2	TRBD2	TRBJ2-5	CASSQQGLADTGETQYF	TGTGCCAGCAGCCAGCAAGGACTAGCAGACACGGGGGAGACCCAGTACTTC
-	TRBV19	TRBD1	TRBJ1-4	CASRGQGSNEKLFF	TGTGCCAGTAGGGGACAGGGGTCTAATGAAAAACTGTTTTTT
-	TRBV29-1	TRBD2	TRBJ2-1	CSGGGTAAYNEQFF	TGCAGCGGGGGGGGGACTGCCGCCTACAATGAGCAGTTCTTC
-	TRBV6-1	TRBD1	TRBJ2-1	CASSEGGTGATTEFF	TGTGCCAGCAGTGAAGGGGGAACAGGGGCGACTACAGAGTTCTTC
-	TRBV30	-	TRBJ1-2	CAWSLRWSNYGYTF	TGTGCCTGGAGTCTCCGGTGGAGCAACTATGGCTACACCTTC
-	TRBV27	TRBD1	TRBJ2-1	CASSTAQGGYNEQFF	TGTGCCAGCAGTACTGCACAGGGGGGTTACAATGAGCAGTTCTTC
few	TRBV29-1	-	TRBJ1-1	CSLTMNTEAFF	TGCAGCCTAACTATGAACACTGAAGCTTTCTTT
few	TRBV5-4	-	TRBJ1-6	CASSPGGAEAGSPLHF	TGTGCCAGCAGCCCGGGGGGGGCTGAAGCGGGATCACCCCTCCACTTT
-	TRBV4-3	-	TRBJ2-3	CASSLRAASTDTQYF	TGCGCCAGCAGCCTCCGAGCGGCTAGCACAGATACGCAGTATTTT
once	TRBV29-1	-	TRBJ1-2	CSAGQPLTYGYTF	TGCAGCGCCGGACAGCCCCTTACGTATGGCTACACCTTC
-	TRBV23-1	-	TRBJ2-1	CASSPDRELPSGKEFF	TGCGCCAGCAGCCCGGACAGGGAGCTACCCAGCGGGAAAGAGTTCTTC
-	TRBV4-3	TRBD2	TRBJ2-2	CASSQLAGVTGELFF	TGCGCCAGCAGCCAGCTAGCGGGAGTCACCGGGGAGCTGTTTTTT
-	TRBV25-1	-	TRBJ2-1	CASSELGGTDEQFF	TGTGCCAGCAGTGAGCTAGGGGGTACTGATGAGCAGTTCTTC
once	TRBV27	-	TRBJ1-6	CASSFGMAGMYNSPLHF	TGTGCCAGCAGTTTCGGGATGGCAGGTATGTATAATTCACCCCTCCACTTT